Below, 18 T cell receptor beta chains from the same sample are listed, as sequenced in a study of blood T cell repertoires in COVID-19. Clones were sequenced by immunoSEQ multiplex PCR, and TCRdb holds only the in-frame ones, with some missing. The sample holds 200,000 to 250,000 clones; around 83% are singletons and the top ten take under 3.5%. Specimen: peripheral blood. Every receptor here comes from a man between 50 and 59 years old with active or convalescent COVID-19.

The CDR3 coding sequence is TGTGCCTGGAGCCGGGGTCCACGCAGCGAGCAGTACTTC. This codes for CAWSRGPRSEQYF. The V and J genes are TRBV30 and TRBJ2-7, with a weak D call TRBD2 (5 bases). The germline V gene has CDR1 GTSNPN and CDR2 SVGIG (reference sequence). V was clipped by 3 bases and J by 6 bases, with 15 bases between them. The CDR3 extends over 13 amino acids.

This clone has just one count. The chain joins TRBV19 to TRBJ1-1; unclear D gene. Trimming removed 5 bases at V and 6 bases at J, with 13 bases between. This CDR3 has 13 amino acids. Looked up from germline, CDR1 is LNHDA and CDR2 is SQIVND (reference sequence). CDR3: CASSPGRVAEAFF. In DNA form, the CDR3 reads TGTGCCAGTAGTCCCGGGCGGGTGGCTGAAGCTTTCTTT.

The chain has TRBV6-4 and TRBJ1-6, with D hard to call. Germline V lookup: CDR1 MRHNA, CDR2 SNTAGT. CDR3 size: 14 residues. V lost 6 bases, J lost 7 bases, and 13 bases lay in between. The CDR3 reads CASSPNPGNSPLHF. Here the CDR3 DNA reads TGTGCCAGCAGCCCAAACCCGGGAAATTCACCCCTCCACTTT.

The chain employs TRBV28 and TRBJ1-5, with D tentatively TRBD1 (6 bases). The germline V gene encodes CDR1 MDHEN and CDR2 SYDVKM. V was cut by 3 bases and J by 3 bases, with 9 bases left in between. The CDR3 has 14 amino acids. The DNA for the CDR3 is TGTGCCAGCAGTTTGACAGGAAACAATCAGCCCCAGCATTTT. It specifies CASSLTGNNQPQHF.

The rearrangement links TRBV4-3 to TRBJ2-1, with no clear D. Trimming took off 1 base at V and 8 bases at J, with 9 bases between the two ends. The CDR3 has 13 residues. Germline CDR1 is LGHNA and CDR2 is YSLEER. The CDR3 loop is CASSQGGFDEQFF. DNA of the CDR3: TGCGCCAGCAGCCAAGGCGGTTTCGATGAGCAGTTCTTC.

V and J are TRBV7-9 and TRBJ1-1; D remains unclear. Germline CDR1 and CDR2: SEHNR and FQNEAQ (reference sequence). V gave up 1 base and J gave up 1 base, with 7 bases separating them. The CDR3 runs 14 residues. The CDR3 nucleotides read TGTGCCAGCAGCTTAGTGGCAGGGAACACTGAAGCTTTCTTT. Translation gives CASSLVAGNTEAFF. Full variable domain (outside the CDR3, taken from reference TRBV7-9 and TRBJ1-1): DTGVSQNPRHKITKRGQNVTFRCDPISEHNRLYWYRQTLGQGPEFLTYFQNEAQLEKSRLLSDRFSAERPKGSFSTLEIQRTEQGDSAMYLCASSLVAGNTEAFFGQGTRLTVV.

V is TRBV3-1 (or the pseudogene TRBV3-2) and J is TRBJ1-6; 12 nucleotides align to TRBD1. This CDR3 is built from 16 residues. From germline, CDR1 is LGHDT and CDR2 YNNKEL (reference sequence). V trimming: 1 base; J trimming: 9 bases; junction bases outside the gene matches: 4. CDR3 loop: CASSQAGTGGSSPLHF. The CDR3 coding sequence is TGTGCCAGCAGCCAAGCCGGGACAGGGGGCAGTTCACCCCTCCACTTT.

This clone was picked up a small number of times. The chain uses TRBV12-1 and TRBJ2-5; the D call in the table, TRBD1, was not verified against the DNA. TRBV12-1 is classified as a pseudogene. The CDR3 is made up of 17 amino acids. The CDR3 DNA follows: TGTGCCAGCACCGACCCAGGTATCCGAACCTCTCAAGAGACCCAGTACTTC. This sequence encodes CASTDPGIRTSQETQYF.

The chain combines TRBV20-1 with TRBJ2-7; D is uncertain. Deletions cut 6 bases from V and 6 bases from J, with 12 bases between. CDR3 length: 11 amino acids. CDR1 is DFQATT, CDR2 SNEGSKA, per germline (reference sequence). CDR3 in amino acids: CSAILGGEQYF. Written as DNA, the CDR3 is TGCAGTGCCATCCTCGGTGGCGAGCAGTACTTC.

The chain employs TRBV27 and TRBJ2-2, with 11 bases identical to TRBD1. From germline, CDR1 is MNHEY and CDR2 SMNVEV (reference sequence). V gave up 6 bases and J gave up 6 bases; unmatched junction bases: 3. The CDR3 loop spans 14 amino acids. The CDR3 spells CASRGQGAAGELFF. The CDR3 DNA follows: TGTGCCAGCAGAGGACAGGGGGCTGCCGGGGAGCTGTTTTTT.

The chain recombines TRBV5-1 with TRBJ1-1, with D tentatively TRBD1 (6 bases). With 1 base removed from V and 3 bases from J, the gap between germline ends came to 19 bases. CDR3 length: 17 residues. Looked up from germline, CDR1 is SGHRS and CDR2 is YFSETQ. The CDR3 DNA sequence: TGCGCCAGCAGCTTGAGTTTGTCGACAGGCCTGGACACTGAAGCTTTCTTT. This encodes CASSLSLSTGLDTEAFF.

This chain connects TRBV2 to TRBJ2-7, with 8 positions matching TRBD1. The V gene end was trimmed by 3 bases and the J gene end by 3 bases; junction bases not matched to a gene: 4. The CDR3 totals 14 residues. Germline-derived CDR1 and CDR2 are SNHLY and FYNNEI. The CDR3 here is CASSDPGGLYEQYF. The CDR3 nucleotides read TGTGCCAGCAGTGATCCAGGGGGCCTCTACGAGCAGTACTTC.

This CDR3 reads CATSITGTGIGNTIYF. CDR3 bases: TGTGCCACCAGCATAACGGGGACAGGGATCGGAAACACCATATATTTT. The V call is TRBV15, the J call TRBJ1-3; the match to TRBD1 covers 9 bases. Germline loops: CDR1 LNHNV, CDR2 YYDKDF (reference sequence). The CDR3 covers 16 residues. V shed 4 bases, J shed 4 bases, and the junction held 8 bases outside the gene matches.

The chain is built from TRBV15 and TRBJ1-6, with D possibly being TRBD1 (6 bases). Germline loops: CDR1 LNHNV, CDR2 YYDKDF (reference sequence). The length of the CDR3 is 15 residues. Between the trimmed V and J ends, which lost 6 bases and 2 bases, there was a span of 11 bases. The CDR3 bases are TGTGCCACCAGAGGGGACACGACCTATAATTCACCCCTCCACTTT. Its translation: CATRGDTTYNSPLHF.

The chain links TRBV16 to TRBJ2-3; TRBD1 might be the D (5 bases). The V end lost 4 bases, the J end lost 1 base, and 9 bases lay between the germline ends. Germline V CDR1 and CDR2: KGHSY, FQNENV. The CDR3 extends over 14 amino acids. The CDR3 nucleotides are TGTGCCAGCAGCCCCCAAGGGGGCACAGATACGCAGTATTTT. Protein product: CASSPQGGTDTQYF.

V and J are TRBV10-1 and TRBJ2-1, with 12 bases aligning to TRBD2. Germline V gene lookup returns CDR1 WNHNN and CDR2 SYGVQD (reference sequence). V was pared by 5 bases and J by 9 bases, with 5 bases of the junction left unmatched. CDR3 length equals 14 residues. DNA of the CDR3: TGCGCCAGCAGTCCCGGACTAGCGGGGTCTGAGCAGTTCTTC. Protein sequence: CASSPGLAGSEQFF.

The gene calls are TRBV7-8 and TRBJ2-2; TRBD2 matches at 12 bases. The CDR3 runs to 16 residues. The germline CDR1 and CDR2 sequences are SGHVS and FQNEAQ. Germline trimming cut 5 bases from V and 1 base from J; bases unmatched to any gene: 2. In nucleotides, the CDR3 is TGTGCCAGCAGCCAGACTAGCGGGGGGAACACCGGGGAGCTGTTTTTT. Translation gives CASSQTSGGNTGELFF.

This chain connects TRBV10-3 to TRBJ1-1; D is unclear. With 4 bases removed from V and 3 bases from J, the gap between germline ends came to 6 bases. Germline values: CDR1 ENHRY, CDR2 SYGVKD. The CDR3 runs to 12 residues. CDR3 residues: CAISVGDTEAFF. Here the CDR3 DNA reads TGTGCCATCAGTGTCGGGGACACTGAAGCTTTCTTT.